Listed here are 25 T cell receptor beta chains from one sample, sequenced in a study of beta chain features in type 1 diabetes. Expressed TCRB transcripts got sequenced, as all isolated RNA was reverse transcribed. Clones were read by immunoSEQ multiplex PCR, and TCRdb kept only the in-frame ones, dropping some. Of fewer than 500,000 clones listed, around 13% are singletons. Material for sequencing was naive CD4+ T cells from blood. Source of these receptors: a man aged 30 to 45 in good health.

This clone was counted only a few times. Here the CDR3 reads CASSGFETQYF. The DNA for the CDR3 is TGTGCCAGCAGCGGGTTCGAGACCCAGTACTTC. The V call is TRBV14, the J call TRBJ2-5, with unresolved D. Germline-derived CDR1 and CDR2 are SGHDN and FVKESK. Trimming removed 5 bases at V and 5 bases at J, with 6 bases between. CDR3 length: 11 residues. The complete variable domain, with remaining parts taken from reference TRBV14 and TRBJ2-5, reads EAGVTQFPSHSVIEKGQTVTLRCDPISGHDNLYWYRRVMGKEIKFLLHFVKESKQDESGMPNNRFLAERTGGTYSTLKVQPAELEDSGVYFCASSGFETQYFGPGTRLLVL.

The J gene is TRBJ2-5, the V gene TRBV5-1; 7 nucleotides agree with TRBD1. The CDR3 has 15 amino acids. Germline V gene lookup returns CDR1 SGHRS and CDR2 YFSETQ. Unmatched junction bases numbered 8, after V lost 1 base and J lost 5 bases. CDR3 coding DNA: TGCGCCAGCAGCTTGTGGTCAGGGGGACGCGAGACCCAGTACTTC. Translation: CASSLWSGGRETQYF.

J is TRBJ2-7 and V is TRBV18, with TRBD2 as a possible D gene (5 bases). The germline gives CDR1 KGHSH, CDR2 LQKENI. Trimming left V 3 bases short and J 3 bases short, with 6 bases between. The length of the CDR3 is 12 residues. CDR3 sequence: CASSPDYYEQYF. The DNA of the CDR3 is TGTGCCAGCTCACCCGACTACTACGAGCAGTACTTC.

This sequence joins TRBV7-2 and TRBJ2-5, with D tentatively TRBD1 (5 bases). The CDR3 loop spans 14 amino acids. V was cut by 5 bases and J by 5 bases, with 15 bases left in between. CDR1 is SGHTA, CDR2 FQGNSA, per germline. The CDR3 DNA follows: TGTGCCAGCAGCGAAGACAGTAGGGTGGAGACCCAGTACTTC. Translation gives CASSEDSRVETQYF.

V gene TRBV9 combines with J gene TRBJ2-2; D gene ambiguous. There are 14 residues in the CDR3. Trimming shortened V by 3 bases and J by 3 bases, and 9 bases separated the two germline ends. Germline V gene sequence: CDR1 SGDLS, CDR2 YYNGEE. The CDR3 here is CASSAELDTGELFF. The CDR3 coding sequence is TGTGCCAGCAGCGCCGAGCTGGACACCGGGGAGCTGTTTTTT.

The chain carries TRBV7-2 and TRBJ2-3; 9 bases fit TRBD2. This CDR3 region has 16 residues. The J segment lost 3 bases and the V segment lost 6 bases, leaving 10 bases of the junction unmatched. CDR1 and CDR2 (germline): SGHTA, FQGNSA. The CDR3 DNA is TGTGCCAGCAGTCCGGGGACTAGCTTTTGGACAGATACGCAGTATTTT. Residues: CASSPGTSFWTDTQYF.

This clone was counted a few times. The same CDR3 can be traced to other DNA sequences in this sample. The genes are TRBV7-2 and TRBJ2-3, with 7 bases aligning to TRBD2. CDR1 and CDR2 (germline): SGHTA, FQGNSA. The junction had 5 bases not matched to a gene; V was cut back by 5 bases and J by 0 bases. This CDR3 is built from 15 residues. The CDR3 protein is CASSPSGASTDTQYF. CDR3 nucleotides: TGTGCCAGCAGCCCCAGCGGGGCTAGCACAGATACGCAGTATTTT.

As regards this clone: The sample contains more than one DNA sequence encoding this CDR3. The gene calls are TRBV5-4 and TRBJ2-3; D perhaps matches TRBD2 (6 bases). The germline V and J ends were trimmed by 0 bases and 5 bases, with 7 bases remaining between them. CDR1 and CDR2 (germline): SGHNT, YYREEE (reference sequence). CDR3 length: 13 residues. The CDR3 sequence is CASSLAGGDTQYF. CDR3 in DNA: TGTGCCAGCAGCTTGGCCGGGGGAGATACGCAGTATTTT.

V usage is TRBV7-9 and J usage is TRBJ2-3; 14 nucleotides match TRBD2. V dropped 5 bases and J dropped 1; count of bases not matched to a gene: 11. The CDR3 is 19 residues long. Germline CDR1 and CDR2: SEHNR and FQNEAQ (reference sequence). CDR3 in amino acids: CASSTMGTSGGHRTDTQYF. Written as DNA, the CDR3 is TGTGCCAGCAGCACTATGGGGACTAGCGGGGGACACCGCACAGATACGCAGTATTTT.

This clone was counted a few times. The V gene is TRBV6-1, the J gene TRBJ2-5; D may correspond to TRBD1 or TRBD2 (6 bases each). This CDR3 spans 13 amino acids. Looked up from germline, CDR1 is MNHNS and CDR2 is SASEGT. Deletions cut 8 bases from V and 2 bases from J, with 12 bases between. The CDR3 nucleotides are TGTGCCAGCGCGGGACACCTTCAAGAGACCCAGTACTTC. This sequence encodes CASAGHLQETQYF.

The V gene is TRBV25-1, the J gene TRBJ2-1; 9 nucleotides line up with TRBD1. Trimming cost V 5 bases and J 7 bases; bases outside gene matches: 9. The CDR3 length is 15 residues. Germline V gene data show CDR1 as MGHDK and CDR2 as SYGVNS. The chain's CDR3 is CASSHTGQGGNEQFF. The CDR3 bases are TGTGCCAGCAGTCATACGGGACAGGGAGGAAATGAGCAGTTCTTC.

CDR3 protein: CASSIGGGYNQPQHF. CDR3 bases: TGTGCCAGCAGTATTGGGGGTGGTTACAATCAGCCCCAGCATTTT. The chain employs TRBV7-2 and TRBJ1-5; weak D call: TRBD1 (5 bases). Germline CDR1 and CDR2: SGHTA and FQGNSA. V dropped 6 bases and J dropped 3 bases, with 15 bases sitting between them. CDR3 size: 15 residues.

The chain joins TRBV29-1 to TRBJ1-2; D is uncertain. The CDR3 spans 10 residues. Per germline, CDR1 SQVTM and CDR2 ANQGSEA. The CDR3 DNA follows: TGCGCGGCCGGTAACTATGGCTACACCTTC. The encoded protein is CAAGNYGYTF.

This clone came up a few times. V usage is TRBV19 and J usage is TRBJ2-3; D not certain. Germline assignment: CDR1 LNHDA and CDR2 SQIVND (reference sequence). Trimming pared 10 bases from V and 0 bases from J, leaving 11 bases between. The CDR3 length is 13 residues. Written as DNA, the CDR3 is TGTGCCACCGGCGTGACCAGCACAGATACGCAGTATTTT. This sequence encodes CATGVTSTDTQYF.

The gene calls are TRBV27 and TRBJ2-5; the D gene is possibly TRBD1 (5 bases). Germline CDR1 is MNHEY and CDR2 is SMNVEV (reference sequence). This CDR3 is 16 amino acids long. V lost 6 bases and J 5 bases, leaving 22 bases between the germline ends. CDR3 region: CASRLLQAGRLETQYF. CDR3 DNA sequence: TGTGCCAGCAGATTGTTACAGGCCGGGCGATTGGAGACCCAGTACTTC.

This clone was detected only a few times. J is TRBJ1-4 and V is TRBV30; D gene uncertain. Trimming removed 4 bases from V and 1 base from J, with 7 bases in between. This CDR3 has 13 residues. CDR1 and CDR2 (germline): GTSNPN, SVGIG (reference sequence). CDR3 region: CAWNSGTNEKLFF. CDR3 DNA: TGTGCCTGGAACTCTGGAACTAATGAAAAACTGTTTTTT.

The chain uses TRBV18 and TRBJ1-3; tentatively, D is TRBD1 (6 bases). The germline V gene has CDR1 KGHSH and CDR2 LQKENI. Trimming stripped 6 bases from V and 0 bases from J, with 12 bases between. The CDR3 is 15 amino acids. The CDR3 here is CASSRDISSGNTIYF. DNA for the CDR3: TGTGCCAGCTCCCGGGACATTAGCTCTGGAAACACCATATATTTT.

Only one count was recorded for this clone. The CDR3 loop reads CASSRGQGAAGYTF. CDR3 bases: TGTGCCAGCAGCCGGGGACAGGGGGCGGCTGGCTACACCTTC. The V gene is TRBV7-9, the J gene TRBJ1-2; TRBD1 matches at 12 bases. The V gene's germline CDR1 is SEHNR and CDR2 FQNEAQ (reference sequence). CDR3 length equals 14 residues. The V gene end was trimmed by 5 bases and the J gene end by 7 bases; junction bases not matched to a gene: 5. Full variable domain (remainder filled in from reference TRBV7-9 and TRBJ1-2): DTGVSQNPRHKITKRGQNVTFRCDPISEHNRLYWYRQTLGQGPEFLTYFQNEAQLEKSRLLSDRFSAERPKGSFSTLEIQRTEQGDSAMYLCASSRGQGAAGYTFGSGTRLTVV.

This clone was counted between two and nine times. The chain has TRBV27 and TRBJ1-1; D is possibly TRBD1 (5 bases). The germline V gene has CDR1 MNHEY and CDR2 SMNVEV (reference sequence). Trimming pared 5 bases from V and 1 base from J, leaving 17 bases between. CDR3 length: 16 amino acids. CDR3 DNA: TGTGCCAGCAGTAAAAACCCGAGGGGCACGAACACTGAAGCTTTCTTT. This translates into CASSKNPRGTNTEAFF.

The table lists this clone with a few counts. The rearrangement uses TRBV5-1 and TRBJ2-5; D might be TRBD1 (5 bases). Germline V gene sequence: CDR1 SGHRS, CDR2 YFSETQ. This CDR3 contains 13 residues. V shed 0 bases and J shed 2 bases, with 5 bases lying between them. The CDR3 DNA reads as TGCGCCAGCAGCTTGGACAGGCAAGAGACCCAGTACTTC. Protein sequence: CASSLDRQETQYF.

The V and J genes are TRBV5-6 and TRBJ2-2; the D gene is possibly TRBD2 (5 bases). Trimming took off 3 bases at V and 6 bases at J, with 12 bases between the two ends. CDR1 and CDR2 from the germline V gene are SGHDT and YYEEEE. The CDR3 is 14 residues long. This CDR3 is CASSWGSVAGELFF. CDR3 in DNA: TGTGCCAGCAGCTGGGGTAGCGTGGCCGGGGAGCTGTTTTTT.

This clone was picked up a small number of times. This chain uses TRBV9 with TRBJ1-3, with no clear D. Germline CDR1 SGDLS, CDR2 YYNGEE. The CDR3 has 14 amino acids. V dropped 7 bases and J dropped 0 bases, with 11 bases sitting between them. The CDR3 loop reads CASGLQSSGNTIYF. The CDR3 DNA sequence: TGTGCCAGCGGCCTACAGAGCTCTGGAAACACCATATATTTT.

CDR3 sequence: CASSIRDNEQFF. The CDR3 DNA is TGTGCCAGCAGTATCAGGGACAATGAGCAGTTCTTC. This chain joins TRBV7-9 and TRBJ2-1, with D tentatively TRBD1 (5 bases). V was pared by 6 bases and J by 5 bases, with 8 bases between. The CDR3 has 12 amino acids. From germline, CDR1 is SEHNR and CDR2 FQNEAQ (reference sequence).

This clone was observed a few times. This sequence joins TRBV5-6 and TRBJ2-2; D may be TRBD1 (6 bases). The germline V gene encodes CDR1 SGHDT and CDR2 YYEEEE. This CDR3 has 13 residues. V gave up 4 bases and J gave up 7 bases, with 11 bases separating them. CDR3: CASSIQGSGELFF. DNA of the CDR3: TGTGCCAGCAGCATACAGGGAAGCGGGGAGCTGTTTTTT.

This clone turned up a few times. The chain uses TRBV28 and TRBJ2-4; either TRBD1 or TRBD2 may supply D (5 bases each). The CDR3 spans 14 residues. The V and J ends lost 8 bases and 0 bases respectively, with 11 bases between them. Per the germline V gene, CDR1 is MDHEN and CDR2 is SYDVKM. CDR3 DNA: TGTGCCAGCGGGGACCCCGTAGCCAAAAACATTCAGTACTTC. This translates into CASGDPVAKNIQYF.